These 26 T cell receptor beta chains were all obtained from the same sample, sequenced in a study of cytomegalovirus exposure and HLA in healthy donors. Researchers ran the PCR with 60 Vbeta and 13 Jbeta primers. Only in-frame clones appear in the TCRdb table, and some are missing; sequencing was by immunoSEQ multiplex PCR. This table has about 120,000 clones, roughly 72% appearing once. What was sequenced was PBMCs. The receptors here all came from a man between 35 and 55 years old in good health and CMV-seropositive.

This clone was seen only a few times. The chain links TRBV6-1 to TRBJ2-4; perhaps TRBD2 as D (6 bases). The CDR3 loop spans 16 amino acids. Germline-derived CDR1 and CDR2 are MNHNS and SASEGT. V was trimmed by 0 bases and J by 0 bases, leaving 9 bases between them. CDR3 protein: CASSEAGLIAKNIQYF. The CDR3 DNA reads TGTGCCAGCAGTGAAGCCGGACTAATAGCCAAAAACATTCAGTACTTC.

The chain recombines TRBV7-8 with TRBJ1-1; no reliable D call. Looked up from germline, CDR1 is SGHVS and CDR2 is FQNEAQ. V lost 2 bases and J 6 bases, leaving 13 bases between the germline ends. This CDR3 contains 14 residues. Written as DNA, the CDR3 is TGTGCCAGCAGCTTAAGACCAGGAGGCGCTGAAGCTTTCTTT. Translating gives CASSLRPGGAEAFF.

V and J are TRBV6-6 and TRBJ1-5, with D possibly TRBD1 on 5 matching bases. Trimming pared 5 bases from V and 6 bases from J, leaving 14 bases between. From germline, CDR1 is MNHNY and CDR2 SVGAGI (reference sequence). This CDR3 spans 14 amino acids. The CDR3 DNA follows: TGTGCCAGCAGTGGGCAGGGCGAGAGTCAGCCCCAGCATTTT. The encoded protein is CASSGQGESQPQHF.

The chain combines TRBV5-1 with TRBJ1-4; 7 bases align to TRBD1. The CDR3 extends over 15 amino acids. Unmatched junction bases numbered 7, after V lost 0 bases and J lost 8 bases. Germline V lookup: CDR1 SGHRS, CDR2 YFSETQ. The CDR3 region is CASSLGQGEVEKLFF. The CDR3 nucleotides are TGCGCCAGCAGCTTGGGACAGGGCGAGGTCGAAAAACTGTTTTTT.

This clone was seen a few times. The chain links TRBV27 to TRBJ2-7; perhaps TRBD1 as D (6 bases). Trimming took off 5 bases at V and 1 base at J, with 15 bases between the two ends. CDR3 length: 15 residues. CDR1 is MNHEY and CDR2 is SMNVEV in the germline V gene (reference sequence). This CDR3 reads CASSQGHQLSYEQYF. CDR3 coding DNA: TGTGCCAGCAGTCAGGGACACCAACTTTCCTACGAGCAGTACTTC.

To note about this clone: This same CDR3 is encoded by further DNA sequences in the sample. V is TRBV9 and J is TRBJ1-2; unclear D gene. V lost 0 bases and J lost 3, with 6 bases in between. The germline V gene encodes CDR1 SGDLS and CDR2 YYNGEE. This CDR3 has 13 amino acids. The CDR3 DNA sequence: TGTGCCAGCAGCGTAGAGTCAGACTATGGCTACACCTTC. Translated: CASSVESDYGYTF.

This clone has ten or more counts. The chain carries TRBV2 and TRBJ2-2; 7 bases align to TRBD1. The V gene end was trimmed by 6 bases and the J gene end by 1 base; junction bases not matched to a gene: 5. Per the germline V gene, CDR1 is SNHLY and CDR2 is FYNNEI. The CDR3 extends over 15 amino acids. Here the CDR3 reads CASSLRTGNTGELFF. The CDR3 DNA is TGTGCCAGCAGCCTCCGGACAGGGAACACCGGGGAGCTGTTTTTT.

This clone was picked up one time. V is TRBV5-1 and J is TRBJ1-4, with D unclear. The CDR3 extends over 16 amino acids. V lost 0 bases and J lost 0, with 9 bases in between. Per germline, CDR1 SGHRS and CDR2 YFSETQ. The CDR3 coding sequence is TGCGCCAGCAGCTTGGCCCGTGCGACAACTAATGAAAAACTGTTTTTT. This translates into CASSLARATTNEKLFF.

The chain has TRBV7-2 and TRBJ2-7, with D possibly being TRBD1 (5 bases). Deletions cut 2 bases from V and 2 bases from J, with 19 bases between. This CDR3 comprises 17 residues. Germline CDR1 and CDR2: SGHTA and FQGNSA. In nucleotides, the CDR3 is TGTGCCAGCAGCTTACTGGGCCCCCAGGGTTTCACCTACGAGCAGTACTTC. Residues: CASSLLGPQGFTYEQYF.

The J gene is TRBJ1-2, the V gene TRBV2, with D uncertain. V was cut by 1 base and J by 4 bases, with 10 bases left in between. Germline lookup yields CDR1 SNHLY and CDR2 FYNNEI. The length of the CDR3 is 14 residues. The CDR3 DNA sequence: TGTGCCAGCAGTGAAGAATCCGTCGTCTATGGCTACACCTTC. This translates into CASSEESVVYGYTF. The full variable domain, in which reference TRBV2 and TRBJ1-2 provide the parts outside the CDR3, is EPEVTQTPSHQVTQMGQEVILRCVPISNHLYFYWYRQILGQKVEFLVSFYNNEISEKSEIFDDQFSVERPDGSNFTLKIRSTKLEDSAMYFCASSEESVVYGYTFGSGTRLTVV.

This clone was observed a few times. The J gene is TRBJ2-1, the V gene TRBV27; 7 bases match TRBD2. The junction had 2 bases not matched to a gene; V was cut back by 5 bases and J by 4 bases. There are 13 residues in the CDR3. Germline values: CDR1 MNHEY, CDR2 SMNVEV (reference sequence). The CDR3 region is CASSPAGYNEQFF. The CDR3 region has the DNA TGTGCCAGCAGTCCAGCGGGGTACAATGAGCAGTTCTTC.

This clone has a handful of counts. The J gene is TRBJ1-2, the V gene TRBV6-1; possibly TRBD1 for D (5 bases). Germline V gene lookup returns CDR1 MNHNS and CDR2 SASEGT. The CDR3 spans 14 residues. V was clipped by 6 bases and J by 0 bases, with 11 bases between them. The CDR3 here is CASRIDSTNYGYTF. The CDR3 DNA follows: TGTGCCAGCAGAATCGACAGTACTAACTATGGCTACACCTTC.

The chain uses TRBV19 and TRBJ2-3; TRBD2 aligns across 9 bases. The CDR3 covers 16 residues. V was clipped by 6 bases and J by 4 bases; unmatched bases: 11. CDR1 is LNHDA and CDR2 is SQIVND in the germline V gene (reference sequence). The CDR3 coding sequence is TGTGCCAGTAGCCTCGGGGGCGGGAGGGAGGCAGATACGCAGTATTTT. Its translation is CASSLGGGREADTQYF. Variable domain in full (rest from reference TRBV19 and TRBJ2-3): DGGITQSPKYLFRKEGQNVTLSCEQNLNHDAMYWYRQDPGQGLRLIYYSQIVNDFQKGDIAEGYSVSREKKESFPLTVTSAQKNPTAFYLCASSLGGGREADTQYFGPGTRLTVL.

The V call is TRBV4-2, the J call TRBJ2-1, with 10 bases matching TRBD2. The CDR3 extends over 16 amino acids. CDR1 and CDR2 from the germline V gene are LGHNA and YNFKEQ. V shed 1 base and J 4 bases; nucleotides not matched to a gene: 4. CDR3 sequence reads: CASSQGQLAGYNEQFF. The CDR3 coding sequence is TGTGCCAGCAGCCAAGGACAACTAGCGGGATACAATGAGCAGTTCTTC.

This chain links TRBV19 with TRBJ2-2, with D possibly TRBD2 on 6 matching bases. Germline V CDR1 and CDR2: LNHDA, SQIVND (reference sequence). The CDR3 runs to 15 residues. The ends were cut back, 6 bases at V and 0 bases at J, with 11 bases in the middle. CDR3 amino acids: CASRPRGTNTGELFF. For the CDR3, the DNA is TGTGCCAGTAGACCGCGGGGAACGAACACCGGGGAGCTGTTTTTT.

This rearrangement joins TRBV4-3 to TRBJ1-2; TRBD1 matches 8 bases. V shed 4 bases and J 0 bases; nucleotides not matched to a gene: 7. In germline, CDR1 is LGHNA, CDR2 YSLEER. The CDR3 contains 16 residues. The CDR3 protein is CASSPNDRGANYGYTF. In DNA form, the CDR3 reads TGCGCCAGCAGCCCAAACGACAGGGGAGCTAACTATGGCTACACCTTC.

V gene TRBV19 combines with J gene TRBJ1-5; TRBD1 is a possible D gene (6 bases). With 5 bases removed from V and 5 bases from J, the gap between germline ends came to 13 bases. The CDR3 covers 14 residues. Germline CDR1 and CDR2: LNHDA and SQIVND (reference sequence). The CDR3 is CASSHTGTHQPQHF. For the CDR3, the DNA is TGTGCCAGTAGTCATACAGGGACCCATCAGCCCCAGCATTTT.

The gene calls are TRBV30 and TRBJ2-5; 12 bases align to TRBD2. The CDR3 length is 13 residues. Trimming removed 8 bases from V and 1 base from J; junction bases left unmatched: 2. Germline values: CDR1 GTSNPN, CDR2 SVGIG (reference sequence). CDR3 coding DNA: TGTGCCCAGACTAGCGGGGGCCAAGAGACCCAGTACTTC. Protein sequence: CAQTSGGQETQYF.

V is TRBV15 and J is TRBJ2-7, with TRBD2 as a possible D gene (6 bases). The CDR3 runs to 13 residues. The germline V gene encodes CDR1 LNHNV and CDR2 YYDKDF (reference sequence). Trimming left V 0 bases short and J 6 bases short, with 9 bases between. The CDR3 bases are TGTGCCACCAGCAGAGATTTGGGGGGCGAGCAGTACTTC. Translation gives CATSRDLGGEQYF.

The chain links TRBV5-6 to TRBJ2-1; D may be TRBD1 (5 bases). CDR1 SGHDT and CDR2 YYEEEE come from the germline V gene. The CDR3 length is 17 residues. Between the trimmed V and J ends, which lost 2 bases and 2 bases, there was a span of 17 bases. The CDR3 nucleotides read TGTGCCAGCAGCTTTGACAGCCCAGTAAATGCCTACAATGAGCAGTTCTTC. The encoded protein is CASSFDSPVNAYNEQFF.

Written as DNA, the CDR3 is TGTGCCAGCAGTTTGACAGGGGGCTCTGGAAACACCATATATTTT. Amino acid sequence: CASSLTGGSGNTIYF. The chain carries TRBV6-6 and TRBJ1-3; 9 bases align to TRBD1. V was pared by 4 bases and J by 0 bases, with 1 base of the junction left unmatched. The CDR3 covers 15 residues. CDR1 and CDR2 (germline): MNHNY, SVGAGI (reference sequence).

The genes are TRBV1 and TRBJ2-7; the table assigns TRBD2, which was not confirmed against the DNA. TRBV1 is given as a pseudogene. The CDR3 is made up of 17 amino acids. The CDR3 reads CTSSQGRTSGRYYEQYF. The CDR3 bases are TGCACCAGCAGCCAGGGACGGACTAGCGGGAGGTATTATGAGCAGTACTTC.

This clone was observed a handful of times. The rearrangement joins TRBV5-1 to TRBJ1-1; D is uncertain. Trimming removed 2 bases from V and 6 bases from J, with 11 bases in between. The germline V gene has CDR1 SGHRS and CDR2 YFSETQ. The CDR3 sequence is 13 residues long. CDR3 amino acids: CASSFNGEAEAFF. The CDR3 nucleotides are TGCGCCAGCAGCTTTAACGGGGAGGCTGAAGCTTTCTTT.

The chain recombines TRBV10-3 with TRBJ1-4, with TRBD1 matching over 9 bases. The CDR3 sequence is 17 residues long. V gave up 0 bases and J gave up 4 bases; unmatched junction bases: 6. The germline V gene encodes CDR1 ENHRY and CDR2 SYGVKD. The CDR3 here is CAISESDRGGNNEKLFF. The CDR3 coding sequence is TGTGCCATCAGTGAGTCGGACAGGGGAGGGAATAATGAAAAACTGTTTTTT.

This clone appeared once. The chain is built from TRBV28 and TRBJ2-3, with TRBD2 matching over 10 bases. The CDR3 contains 16 residues. V trimming: 5 bases; J trimming: 2 bases; junction bases outside the gene matches: 7. Germline V CDR1 and CDR2: MDHEN, SYDVKM. The CDR3 DNA is TGTGCCAGCAGTCCACAGCGGGAGGGATACACAGATACGCAGTATTTT. Translated, it gives CASSPQREGYTDTQYF.

The chain joins TRBV27 to TRBJ2-3; D remains ambiguous. The CDR3 consists of 12 residues. With 6 bases removed from V and 3 bases from J, the gap between germline ends came to 7 bases. In germline, CDR1 is MNHEY, CDR2 SMNVEV (reference sequence). In DNA, the CDR3 is TGTGCCAGCAGCAGTCCTACAGATACGCAGTATTTT. It specifies CASSSPTDTQYF.